The rows below give T cell receptor beta chains drawn from one sample of a study of shared clonotypes between healthy human individuals. Only in-frame clones appear in the TCRdb table, and some are missing; sequencing was by immunoSEQ multiplex PCR. The repertoire consists of about 2 million clones, with about 95% occurring once and the leading ten covering more than 0.1%. Sequencing used naive CD4+ T cells sorted from blood. These receptors originate from a man aged 18 to 30 in good health. Each CDR3 is given with its conserved first and last residue. The D gene is left open where the match is weak. Not every row has a clone size; where given, it reads once, few, many or a size class.

abundance: .; v_gene: TRBV19; d_gene: TRBD2; j_gene: TRBJ2-1; CDR3nt: TGTGCCAGCAGCCAAGGGACTAGCAATGAGCAGTTCTTC; CDR3aa: CASSQGTSNEQFF
abundance: .; v_gene: TRBV7-3; d_gene: .; j_gene: TRBJ2-5; CDR3nt: TGTGCCAGCAGCTTAGTTTTGGGCGAGACCCAGTACTTC; CDR3aa: CASSLVLGETQYF
abundance: once; v_gene: TRBV7-9; d_gene: .; j_gene: TRBJ2-3; CDR3nt: TGTGCCAGCAGCCCATCATTGGGGGATACGCAGTATTTT; CDR3aa: CASSPSLGDTQYF
abundance: .; v_gene: TRBV7-9; d_gene: TRBD1; j_gene: TRBJ2-7; CDR3nt: TGTGCCAGCAGCTTGGGACAGCTTTACGAGCAGTACTTC; CDR3aa: CASSLGQLYEQYF
abundance: .; v_gene: TRBV5-5; d_gene: TRBD1; j_gene: TRBJ1-5; CDR3nt: TGTGCCAGCAGCTCCTCCGGGACAGGGGGAATTACGGGTCAGCCCCAGCATTTT; CDR3aa: CASSSSGTGGITGQPQHF
abundance: .; v_gene: TRBV11-2; d_gene: .; j_gene: TRBJ1-6; CDR3nt: TGTGCCAGCAGCTTAGTCCTCAATTCACCCCTCCACTTT; CDR3aa: CASSLVLNSPLHF
abundance: .; v_gene: TRBV30; d_gene: .; j_gene: TRBJ1-3; CDR3nt: TGTGCCGGAGAGAGCATCTCTGGAAACACCATATATTTT; CDR3aa: CAGESISGNTIYF
abundance: .; v_gene: TRBV5-1; d_gene: .; j_gene: TRBJ1-1; CDR3nt: TGCGCCAGCAGCTTGGAGGCAGGTATGAACACTGAAGCTTTCTTT; CDR3aa: CASSLEAGMNTEAFF
abundance: once; v_gene: TRBV6-1; d_gene: TRBD1; j_gene: TRBJ1-2; CDR3nt: TGTGCCAGCAGTGAGACCTCGGGACAGGGATGGTATGGCTACACCTTC; CDR3aa: CASSETSGQGWYGYTF
abundance: .; v_gene: TRBV10-3; d_gene: TRBD2; j_gene: TRBJ2-7; CDR3nt: TGTGCCACCTGGGGGGGAGGGTTCTACGAGCAGTACTTC; CDR3aa: CATWGGGFYEQYF
abundance: .; v_gene: TRBV6-1; d_gene: TRBD1; j_gene: TRBJ1-2; CDR3nt: TGTGCCAGCAGGGGACAGTTAAACTATGGCTACACCTTC; CDR3aa: CASRGQLNYGYTF
abundance: .; v_gene: TRBV25-1; d_gene: .; j_gene: TRBJ1-1; CDR3nt: TGTGCCAGCAGTGAATATCGGCGAACTGAAGCTTTCTTT; CDR3aa: CASSEYRRTEAFF
abundance: .; v_gene: TRBV7-2; d_gene: TRBD2; j_gene: TRBJ2-2; CDR3nt: TGTGCCAGCAGCTCCCGGACTAGTTACACCGGGGAGCTGTTTTTT; CDR3aa: CASSSRTSYTGELFF
abundance: .; v_gene: TRBV25-1; d_gene: .; j_gene: TRBJ2-1; CDR3nt: TGTGCCAGCAGCGAAACACCACCAAGGCAGGAGCAGTTCTTC; CDR3aa: CASSETPPRQEQFF
abundance: .; v_gene: TRBV7-9; d_gene: TRBD1; j_gene: TRBJ1-2; CDR3nt: TGTGCCAGCAGCGCAGTCCAGGGGGAAGGCTACACCTTC; CDR3aa: CASSAVQGEGYTF
abundance: .; v_gene: TRBV5-1; d_gene: .; j_gene: TRBJ2-3; CDR3nt: TGCGCCAGCAGCTTGGTTCAGTTGGATACGCAGTATTTT; CDR3aa: CASSLVQLDTQYF
abundance: .; v_gene: TRBV20-1; d_gene: .; j_gene: TRBJ1-1; CDR3nt: TGCGGTAGGGAGGGTAACACTGAAGCTTTCTTT; CDR3aa: CGREGNTEAFF
abundance: once; v_gene: TRBV5-1; d_gene: TRBD1; j_gene: TRBJ1-2; CDR3nt: TGCGCCAGCAGCTACAGGACAGGCTCGGTGGACTATGGCTACACCTTC; CDR3aa: CASSYRTGSVDYGYTF
abundance: .; v_gene: TRBV9; d_gene: .; j_gene: TRBJ2-6; CDR3nt: TGTGCCAGCAGCGTAGGACAGCAGCCTGGGGCCAACGTCCTGACTTTC; CDR3aa: CASSVGQQPGANVLTF
abundance: once; v_gene: TRBV5-4; d_gene: .; j_gene: TRBJ1-3; CDR3nt: TGTGCCAGCAGCCAACAACGGAGCTCTGGAAACACCATATATTTT; CDR3aa: CASSQQRSSGNTIYF
abundance: .; v_gene: TRBV5-1; d_gene: .; j_gene: TRBJ2-5; CDR3nt: TGCGCCAGCAGCTTGTGGGTCGGGACTCAAGAGACCCAGTACTTC; CDR3aa: CASSLWVGTQETQYF
abundance: .; v_gene: TRBV2; d_gene: .; j_gene: TRBJ2-5; CDR3nt: TGTGCCAGCTTCGACGGGAGGGGGCGAGGTGAGACCCAGTACTTC; CDR3aa: CASFDGRGRGETQYF
abundance: .; v_gene: TRBV7-3; d_gene: .; j_gene: TRBJ2-3; CDR3nt: TGTGCCAGCAGCCCGTCCGGGACAAGCAGAGATACGCAGTATTTT; CDR3aa: CASSPSGTSRDTQYF
abundance: .; v_gene: TRBV6-5; d_gene: .; j_gene: TRBJ2-3; CDR3nt: TGTGCCAGCAGACAGTCGACAGATACGCAGTATTTT; CDR3aa: CASRQSTDTQYF